This section outlines one TCR beta chain sequence together with its context. Its antigen is unidentified. Only in-frame clones appear in the TCRdb table, and some are missing; sequencing was by immunoSEQ multiplex PCR. The sample carries 65,000 to 95,000 clones, 85% to 90% recorded once. Germline CDR1 reads SGHTA; CDR2 reads FQGTGA. The CDR3 runs to 18 residues. Unmatched junction bases numbered 11, after V lost 1 base and J lost 3 bases. This sample is drawn from a study of radiotherapy plus CTLA-4 blockade in lung cancer. Study as a whole: For about 19% of patients, objective responses occurred, and roughly 30% had disease control. Study conclusions and caveats: Among blood TCR repertoires after radiotherapy plus ipilimumab, tumor-derived clones expanded. Early blood T cell clone dynamics reportedly forecast response best, with interferon-beta.

The receptor comes from a human donor with non-small cell lung cancer who had stable disease on radiotherapy plus ipilimumab. The sequencing used peripheral blood, collected from a patient treated with radiotherapy plus ipilimumab. This chain links TRBV7-3 with TRBJ2-3; 9 bases are shared with TRBD2. The CDR3 DNA is TGTGCCAGCAGCTTAATTGCTAGCGGGGTACAGGGTACAGATACGCAGTATTTT. This translates into CASSLIASGVQGTDTQYF.